Below, 9 T cell receptor beta chains from the same sample are listed, as sequenced in a study of blood T cell repertoires in COVID-19. Only in-frame clones appear in the TCRdb table, and some are missing; sequencing was by immunoSEQ multiplex PCR. The table has around 200,000 clones, about four fifths seen once. The material sequenced was peripheral blood. These receptors came from a man in his fifties or sixties with active or convalescent COVID-19.

The chain uses TRBV24-1 and TRBJ1-5; possibly TRBD1 for D (6 bases). CDR1 and CDR2 (germline): KGHDR, SFDVKD. Trimming removed 9 bases from V and 4 bases from J, with 18 bases in between. This CDR3 comprises 15 residues. As DNA, the CDR3 is TGTGCCACCTATCGAGGGGAGGGGGTTAATCAGCCCCAGCATTTT. It translates to CATYRGEGVNQPQHF.

J is TRBJ2-2 and V is TRBV18; D unclear. The CDR3 contains 16 residues. With 5 bases removed from V and 1 base from J, the gap between germline ends came to 14 bases. Germline CDR1 is KGHSH and CDR2 is LQKENI. CDR3 sequence (DNA): TGTGCCAGCTCAACGAGCGAAACAAGGAACACCGGGGAGCTGTTTTTT. Amino acid sequence: CASSTSETRNTGELFF.

V is TRBV6-2 or TRBV6-3 and J is TRBJ2-1, with D perhaps matching TRBD1 (6 bases). This CDR3 contains 15 residues. V shed 4 bases and J shed 5 bases, with 15 bases lying between them. CDR1 is MNHEY and CDR2 is SVGEGT in the germline V gene. DNA of the CDR3: TGTGCCAGCAGTTCCCCAGGACAGACCCACAATGAGCAGTTCTTC. Its protein product is CASSSPGQTHNEQFF.

The chain carries TRBV6-5 and TRBJ2-1; TRBD1 is a possible D gene (5 bases). This CDR3 is 12 amino acids long. The germline V and J ends were trimmed by 8 bases and 7 bases, with 12 bases remaining between them. Germline V gene sequence: CDR1 MNHEY, CDR2 SVGAGI. As DNA, the CDR3 is TGTGCCAGCCGGACAATACGTAATGAGCAGTTCTTC. Amino acid sequence: CASRTIRNEQFF.

Here the CDR3 DNA reads TGCGCCAGCACACAGGGGGCGCCAAAATACGAGCAGTACTTC. Its protein product is CASTQGAPKYEQYF. The V gene is TRBV10-2, the J gene TRBJ2-7, with 9 bases matching TRBD1. In germline, CDR1 is WSHSY, CDR2 SAAADI. V shed 7 bases, J shed 4 bases, and the junction held 8 bases outside the gene matches. The CDR3 covers 14 residues.

CDR3 residues: CAWSTGAEKLFF. CDR3 nucleotide sequence: TGTGCCTGGAGCACAGGGGCGGAAAAACTGTTTTTT. The rearrangement joins TRBV30 to TRBJ1-4; 7 bases match TRBD1. The junction had 3 bases not matched to a gene; V was cut back by 3 bases and J by 8 bases. This CDR3 is built from 12 residues. Per the germline V gene, CDR1 is GTSNPN and CDR2 is SVGIG (reference sequence).

V and J are TRBV7-2 and TRBJ1-6; 10 bases are shared with TRBD1. The germline CDR1 and CDR2 sequences are SGHTA and FQGNSA. The CDR3 has 15 residues. The junction had 3 bases not matched to a gene; V was cut back by 3 bases and J by 7 bases. The CDR3 DNA is TGTGCCAGCAGCTTCGGACAGGGGGTCAATTCACCCCTCCACTTT. Translating it yields CASSFGQGVNSPLHF.

The chain has TRBV7-9 and TRBJ1-1; D not certain. This CDR3 is 14 amino acids long. Germline V lookup: CDR1 SEHNR, CDR2 FQNEAQ (reference sequence). V shed 4 bases and J shed 7 bases, with 16 bases lying between them. CDR3 coding DNA: TGTGCCAGCAGCTCACTCGGGGAGTCGGGTGAAGCTTTCTTT. Amino acids: CASSSLGESGEAFF.

This sequence joins TRBV27 and TRBJ2-6, with TRBD1 as a possible D gene (5 bases). Germline V CDR1 and CDR2: MNHEY, SMNVEV (reference sequence). This CDR3 contains 16 residues. V was trimmed by 6 bases and J by 3 bases, leaving 15 bases between them. DNA of the CDR3: TGTGCCAGCAGCCGAAAGGTAGGGGATGGGGCCAACGTCCTGACTTTC. Its protein is CASSRKVGDGANVLTF.